This TCR beta chain appears in the sequencing data of a study of T cells in Graves' hyperthyroidism and ophthalmopathy. Across the whole study: Peripheral blood was acquired at first diagnosis, ahead of any therapy whatsoever.

RNA transcripts provided the source from which TCR beta CDR3 regions were amplified. An initial round of RT-PCR targeting the TCR CDR3 relied on the HTBI primer set. One entry per CDR3 protein, called by TCRdb with MiXCR from the multiplex PCR reads. The sample has more than 300,000 distinct CDR3 sequences, about 17% seen once; the top ten hold around a third. This CDR3 comprises 13 residues. The germline V gene encodes CDR1 WNHNN and CDR2 SYGVQD (reference sequence). V lost 4 bases and J 2 bases, leaving 7 bases between the germline ends. Uncontrolled infection, other autoimmune disease, pregnancy or lactation barred patients from enrollment. This clonotype was counted ten times or more.

The TCR comes from a woman in her twenties or thirties with Graves' hyperthyroidism that later progressed to Graves' ophthalmopathy. The chain has TRBV10-1 and TRBJ2-3; D remains ambiguous. Sequencing used blood. CDR3 loop: CASSAVFTDTQYF. As DNA, the CDR3 is TGCGCCAGCAGTGCAGTGTTCACAGATACGCAGTATTTT.